Listed below are T cell receptor beta chains from one sample, sequenced in a study of T cells in Graves' hyperthyroidism and ophthalmopathy. Via MiXCR, TCRdb re-called the multiplex PCR reads, giving one row per CDR3 protein. The sample lists roughly 280,000 distinct CDR3 sequences, 15% to 20% occurring once. The sequencing sample was made of blood. Receptor source: a woman aged 60 to 75 with Graves' ophthalmopathy. Each CDR3 is given with its conserved first and last residue. A D gene is named only where the DNA matches it firmly. For some rows the clone size is stated as once, few or many, or as a class when expanded; others skip it.

TRBD1	TRBV6-5	many	TRBJ2-7	17	CASSYDPGTGDVYEQYF	TGTGCCAGCAGTTACGATCCCGGGACAGGGGATGTCTACGAGCAGTACTTC
-	TRBV12-3/TRBV12-4	many	TRBJ1-4	13	CASSFGGAEKLFF	TGTGCCAGCAGTTTTGGAGGGGCTGAAAAACTGTTTTTT
TRBD2	TRBV27	many	TRBJ2-1	15	CASSFSGRTYNEQFF	TGTGCCAGCAGTTTTAGCGGGAGAACCTACAATGAGCAGTTCTTC
-	TRBV20-1	many	TRBJ1-5	16	CSANIPAGWGNQPQHF	TGCAGTGCTAATATACCTGCTGGGTGGGGCAATCAGCCCCAGCATTTT
-	TRBV12-3/TRBV12-4	many	TRBJ1-2	15	CASRDGGGGTYGYTF	TGTGCCAGCAGGGACGGTGGGGGGGGTACCTATGGCTACACCTTC
-	TRBV9	many	TRBJ2-1	13	CASSVGRNNEQFF	TGTGCCAGCAGCGTAGGACGGAACAATGAGCAGTTCTTC
TRBD1	TRBV6-2/TRBV6-3	-	TRBJ2-2	16	CATQLSDRGITGELFF	TGTGCCACCCAACTTTCGGACAGGGGGATCACCGGGGAGCTGTTTTTT
-	TRBV5-1	-	TRBJ2-5	15	CASSRENRVQETQYF	TGCGCCAGCTCCCGGGAGAACAGGGTCCAAGAGACCCAGTACTTC
-	TRBV28	many	TRBJ1-1	13	CASIAAGTSEAFF	TGTGCCAGCATCGCGGCGGGGACTAGTGAAGCTTTCTTT
-	TRBV20-1	-	TRBJ1-2	12	CSAGQLNYGYTF	TGCAGTGCCGGACAGCTCAACTATGGCTACACCTTC
-	TRBV12-3/TRBV12-4	-	TRBJ1-5	14	CASSGRQQHQPQHF	TGTGCCAGCAGTGGCCGACAGCAACATCAGCCCCAGCATTTT
-	TRBV27	few	TRBJ2-6	15	CASSSWGSGANVLTF	TGTGCCAGCAGTTCGTGGGGCTCTGGGGCCAACGTCCTGACTTTC
-	TRBV6-2/TRBV6-3	-	TRBJ2-5	13	CASRTPGRETQYF	TGTGCCAGCAGGACGCCGGGACGAGAGACCCAGTACTTC
TRBD1	TRBV4-2	few	TRBJ2-3	13	CASSSYRGDTQYF	TGTGCCAGCAGCTCGTACAGGGGCGATACGCAGTATTTT
TRBD2	TRBV7-2	many	TRBJ2-4	14	CASSSSGGANIQYF	TGTGCCAGCAGCTCTAGCGGGGGGGCCAACATTCAGTACTTC
-	TRBV18	many	TRBJ1-6	15	CASSREQSGNSPLHF	TGTGCCAGCTCACGAGAGCAAAGTGGTAATTCACCCCTCCACTTT
TRBD1	TRBV3-1	-	TRBJ1-1	16	CASSPGTGLFGTEAFF	TGTGCCAGCAGCCCGGGGACAGGCCTTTTCGGCACTGAAGCTTTCTTT
-	TRBV5-5	many	TRBJ2-5	15	CASSLGTLGGETQYF	TGTGCCAGCAGCTTGGGGACGTTGGGCGGGGAGACCCAGTACTTC
-	TRBV11-2	-	TRBJ2-1	14	CASSLPGSYNEQSF	TGTGCCAGCAGCTTACCGGGTTCCTACAATGAGCAGTCCTTC